The 20 T cell receptor beta chains below come from one sample, sequenced in a study of early T cells in non-severe SARS-CoV-2 infection. One entry per CDR3 protein, called by TCRdb with MiXCR from the 5' RACE reads. The data show 55,000 to 65,000 distinct CDR3 sequences, with around 12% seen just once and approximately 1.4% held by the top ten. The sample was whole blood, taken at baseline. Source of these receptors: an adult who was a healthcare worker with PCR-confirmed SARS-CoV-2 infection or an uninfected control (not recorded which).

CDR3 DNA sequence: TGTGCCAGCAGCTTAGATGCGGGGGATCAGCCCCAGCATTTT. Translation: CASSLDAGDQPQHF. This sequence joins TRBV7-8 and TRBJ1-5; D may be TRBD1 (5 bases). V lost 1 base to trimming and J lost 5 bases, with 9 bases between them. Germline V gene sequence: CDR1 SGHVS, CDR2 FQNEAQ. CDR3 length: 14 residues.

Many counts were recorded for this clonotype. This chain uses TRBV9 with TRBJ1-1; D is ambiguous. Trimming took 0 bases from V and 1 from J, leaving 7 bases between them. The CDR3 has 14 residues. Germline V gene data show CDR1 as SGDLS and CDR2 as YYNGEE. The CDR3: CASSVGAENTEAFF. Here the CDR3 DNA reads TGTGCCAGCAGCGTAGGCGCCGAGAACACTGAAGCTTTCTTT.

The V call is TRBV20-1, the J call TRBJ2-5; the match to TRBD1 covers 10 bases. Trimming at V came to 3 bases and at J to 6 bases, leaving 7 bases not matched to a gene. This CDR3 is built from 14 residues. Looked up from germline, CDR1 is DFQATT and CDR2 is SNEGSKA (reference sequence). The CDR3 spells CSASDPGQGKTQYF. The DNA for the CDR3 is TGCAGTGCTAGTGACCCGGGACAGGGGAAGACCCAGTACTTC.

This clonotype was recorded a few times. V usage is TRBV6-5 and J usage is TRBJ1-2; tentatively, D is TRBD1 (5 bases). CDR1 is MNHEY, CDR2 SVGAGI, per germline. The CDR3 length is 14 residues. Trimming cost V 6 bases and J 1 base, with 12 bases left between them. The CDR3 bases are TGTGCCAGCAGCTCCCAACAGGTTAACTATGGCTACACCTTC. It specifies CASSSQQVNYGYTF.

This clonotype was picked up a small number of times. V is TRBV11-2 and J is TRBJ2-1; D is ambiguous. Germline V lookup: CDR1 SGHAT, CDR2 FQNNGV. The CDR3 extends over 14 amino acids. V was shortened by 3 bases and J by 0 bases, with 6 bases between the two germline ends. The CDR3: CASSFMSSYNEQFF. CDR3 nucleotides: TGTGCCAGCAGCTTCATGAGCTCCTACAATGAGCAGTTCTTC.

The table lists this clonotype with many counts. This chain connects TRBV28 to TRBJ2-5; a possible D gene is TRBD2 (5 bases). The CDR3 spans 16 residues. Trimming took off 3 bases at V and 4 bases at J, with 18 bases between the two ends. Germline V lookup: CDR1 MDHEN, CDR2 SYDVKM. CDR3 protein: CASSFPPGEGVETQYF. Written as DNA, the CDR3 is TGTGCCAGCAGTTTCCCCCCCGGTGAGGGCGTAGAGACCCAGTACTTC.

The sample holds a few counts of this clonotype. J is TRBJ2-2 and V is TRBV2; perhaps TRBD2 as D (6 bases). Per germline, CDR1 SNHLY and CDR2 FYNNEI. Trimming took 5 bases from V and 0 from J, leaving 7 bases between them. The CDR3 loop spans 14 amino acids. CDR3 region: CASSLASNTGELFF. CDR3 nucleotide sequence: TGTGCCAGCAGTCTAGCGTCGAACACCGGGGAGCTGTTTTTT.

This clonotype has ten or more counts. This rearrangement joins TRBV9 to TRBJ2-5; the D gene could be TRBD1 or TRBD2 (5 bases each). Between the trimmed V and J ends, which lost 0 bases and 5 bases, there was a span of 14 bases. From germline, CDR1 is SGDLS and CDR2 YYNGEE. This CDR3 spans 15 amino acids. The CDR3 spells CASSVANRGAETQYF. CDR3 sequence (DNA): TGTGCCAGCAGCGTAGCTAACAGAGGGGCGGAGACCCAGTACTTC.

This clonotype was seen a few times. The chain recombines TRBV27 with TRBJ1-1; the match to TRBD1 covers 8 bases. The V segment lost 6 bases and the J segment 6 bases; nucleotides outside the gene matches: 9. Germline V gene lookup returns CDR1 MNHEY and CDR2 SMNVEV (reference sequence). This CDR3 contains 14 residues. Here the CDR3 reads CASSPFQTGAEAFF. DNA for the CDR3: TGTGCCAGCAGCCCCTTTCAGACAGGGGCTGAAGCTTTCTTT.

The CDR3 DNA is TGTGCCAGTACTCATCACAGGGGGGCTAATGAAAAACTGTTTTTT. The encoded protein is CASTHHRGANEKLFF. This chain connects TRBV19 to TRBJ1-4; 8 bases fit TRBD1. CDR3 length equals 15 residues. Germline V gives CDR1 LNHDA, CDR2 SQIVND (reference sequence). V was pared by 7 bases and J by 3 bases, with 7 bases of the junction left unmatched.

V usage is TRBV2 and J usage is TRBJ2-5, with TRBD2 matching 7 bases. Germline V CDR1 and CDR2: SNHLY, FYNNEI. With 6 bases clipped from V and 2 bases from J, the junction kept 9 bases outside the gene matches. CDR3 length: 15 amino acids. This chain's CDR3 is CASRRVLAAQETQYF. The CDR3 coding sequence is TGTGCCAGCAGAAGGGTTCTAGCGGCGCAAGAGACCCAGTACTTC. Full variable domain (rest looked up from reference TRBV2 and TRBJ2-5): EPEVTQTPSHQVTQMGQEVILRCVPISNHLYFYWYRQILGQKVEFLVSFYNNEISEKSEIFDDQFSVERPDGSNFTLKIRSTKLEDSAMYFCASRRVLAAQETQYFGPGTRLLVL.

This clonotype was seen repeatedly, ten times or more. CDR3 sequence reads: CASSYDSPYEQYF. CDR3 bases: TGTGCCAGCAGTTACGACAGCCCCTACGAGCAGTACTTC. The J gene is TRBJ2-7, the V gene TRBV6-2 or TRBV6-3; TRBD1 is a possible D gene (5 bases). Trimming left V 2 bases short and J 2 bases short, with 7 bases between. The V gene's germline CDR1 is MNHEY and CDR2 SVGEGT. The CDR3 is 13 amino acids.

This clonotype showed up just a few times. The chain has TRBV6-2 or TRBV6-3 and TRBJ2-5; D unclear. Deletions cut 5 bases from V and 5 bases from J, with 18 bases between. The CDR3 runs 15 residues. Germline V CDR1 and CDR2: MNHEY, SVGEGT. For the CDR3, the DNA is TGTGCCAGCAGTGAACCTCCGACGAGAAGGGAGACCCAGTACTTC. Its translation: CASSEPPTRRETQYF.

The chain has TRBV28 and TRBJ1-3, with D perhaps TRBD1 (6 bases). The germline V and J ends were trimmed by 1 base and 5 bases, with 12 bases remaining between them. Germline V CDR1 and CDR2: MDHEN, SYDVKM. The CDR3 loop spans 15 amino acids. The CDR3 nucleotides are TGTGCCAGCAGTTTATCGGGGGGCGCTAGAAACACCATATATTTT. Translating gives CASSLSGGARNTIYF.

This chain joins TRBV7-2 and TRBJ2-7, with TRBD1 identical over 9 bases. J was trimmed by 4 bases and V by 2 bases; bases with no gene match: 6. Germline CDR1 is SGHTA and CDR2 is FQGNSA. This CDR3 region has 15 residues. Written as DNA, the CDR3 is TGTGCCAGCAGCTTAATGACAGGGGGGGTTTACGAGCAGTACTTC. This sequence encodes CASSLMTGGVYEQYF. Looking up the rest from reference TRBV7-2 and TRBJ2-7 gives the full variable domain: GAGVSQSPSNKVTEKGKDVELRCDPISGHTALYWYRQSLGQGLEFLIYFQGNSAPDKSGLPSDRFSAERTGGSVSTLTIQRTQQEDSAVYLCASSLMTGGVYEQYFGPGTRLTVT.

At least ten counts were recorded for this clonotype. The chain recombines TRBV7-9 with TRBJ1-1; 8 bases are a match to TRBD1. Germline CDR1 and CDR2: SEHNR and FQNEAQ (reference sequence). With 5 bases clipped from V and 6 bases from J, the junction kept 5 bases outside the gene matches. The CDR3 runs to 13 residues. The CDR3, as DNA: TGTGCCAGCAGCCCGCAGGGGGCTCCTGAAGCTTTCTTT. This encodes CASSPQGAPEAFF.

The chain carries TRBV20-1 and TRBJ2-1; TRBD1 agrees at 9 bases. The trim removed 0 bases at V and 2 bases at J, leaving 5 bases unmatched. The CDR3 spans 16 residues. Germline V gene lookup returns CDR1 DFQATT and CDR2 SNEGSKA (reference sequence). The CDR3 DNA is TGCAGTGCTAGAGAAGGGACAGGGAGGCCCTACAATGAGCAGTTCTTC. Translation: CSAREGTGRPYNEQFF.

This chain connects TRBV12-5 to TRBJ2-5; D might be TRBD1 or TRBD2, each matching 5 bases. Germline values: CDR1 LGHNT, CDR2 FRNRAP. V lost 3 bases to trimming and J lost 2 bases, with 7 bases between them. This CDR3 comprises 13 residues. The CDR3 DNA sequence: TGTGCTAGTGGTTTCAGGGAGCAAGAGACCCAGTACTTC. It codes for CASGFREQETQYF.

V gene TRBV18 combines with J gene TRBJ2-5; 12 bases match TRBD2. V shed 10 bases and J 6 bases; nucleotides not matched to a gene: 12. This CDR3 has 15 amino acids. Germline assignment: CDR1 KGHSH and CDR2 LQKENI. The CDR3 is CATRRTSGIVKTQYF. The CDR3, as DNA: TGTGCCACCCGGAGGACTAGCGGGATAGTAAAGACCCAGTACTTC.

The chain employs TRBV6-1 and TRBJ2-7; 8 bases agree with TRBD1. The germline CDR1 and CDR2 sequences are MNHNS and SASEGT. The V segment lost 3 bases and the J segment 5 bases; nucleotides outside the gene matches: 9. The CDR3 totals 15 residues. The CDR3 reads CASSDRTGRIDEQYF. The DNA for the CDR3 is TGTGCCAGCAGTGACCGGACAGGGAGGATCGACGAGCAGTACTTC.